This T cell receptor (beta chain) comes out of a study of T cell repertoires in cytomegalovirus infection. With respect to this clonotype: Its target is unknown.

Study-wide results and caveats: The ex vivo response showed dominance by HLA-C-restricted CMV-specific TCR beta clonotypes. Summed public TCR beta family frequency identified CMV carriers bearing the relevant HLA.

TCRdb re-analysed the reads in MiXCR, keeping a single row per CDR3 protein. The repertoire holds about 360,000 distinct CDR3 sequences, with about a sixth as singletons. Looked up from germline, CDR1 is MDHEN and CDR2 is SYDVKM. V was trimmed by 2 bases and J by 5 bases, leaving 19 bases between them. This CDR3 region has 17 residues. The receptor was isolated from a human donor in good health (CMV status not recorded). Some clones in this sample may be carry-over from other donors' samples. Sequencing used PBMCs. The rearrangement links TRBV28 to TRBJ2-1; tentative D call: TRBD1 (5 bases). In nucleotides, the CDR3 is TGTGCCAGCAGTTTACAGGGCTATAGTTTCCCGAACAATGAGCAGTTCTTC. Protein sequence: CASSLQGYSFPNNEQFF.